This passage covers 12 T cell receptor beta chains from one sample sequenced in a study of cytotoxic CD8 clonotypes in ibrutinib-treated CLL. The protocol was immunoSEQ multiplex PCR, while the TCRdb copy is restricted to in-frame clones and leaves out a portion. Of tens of thousands of clones listed, roughly 86% are singletons. The sample consisted of PBMCs, taken before ibrutinib treatment. These receptors all come from a human donor with chronic lymphocytic leukemia.

The chain links TRBV10-2 to TRBJ2-7; D call uncertain. CDR1 and CDR2 from the germline V gene are WSHSY and SAAADI. The CDR3 consists of 14 residues. V lost 5 bases and J lost 6, with 17 bases in between. CDR3 loop: CASSLIQAVPEQYF. The CDR3 coding sequence is TGCGCCAGCAGTCTGATCCAGGCGGTCCCCGAGCAGTACTTC.

The chain couples TRBV9 to TRBJ2-7; weak D call: TRBD1 (5 bases). Trimming removed 0 bases from V and 4 bases from J, with 14 bases in between. This CDR3 spans 15 amino acids. CDR1 SGDLS and CDR2 YYNGEE come from the germline V gene. In DNA, the CDR3 is TGTGCCAGCAGCGTAGCCTCAGGACACTATTACGAGCAGTACTTC. Protein product: CASSVASGHYYEQYF.

The chain links TRBV4-1 to TRBJ1-1, with 8 bases that match TRBD1. The V gene's germline CDR1 is MGHRA and CDR2 YSYEKL. The CDR3 has 15 amino acids. Trimming cost V 1 base and J 3 bases; bases outside gene matches: 4. The CDR3 DNA is TGCGCCAGCAGCCAAGGGACAGGGCGGGACACTGAAGCTTTCTTT. Its protein is CASSQGTGRDTEAFF.

This clone came up a few times. This sequence joins TRBV2 and TRBJ2-3; 8 bases align to TRBD1. The CDR3 length is 15 residues. V gave up 4 bases and J gave up 4 bases; unmatched junction bases: 7. The germline gives CDR1 SNHLY, CDR2 FYNNEI. Here the CDR3 reads CASSGSQTGADTQYF. The CDR3 DNA reads as TGTGCCAGCAGTGGCAGTCAGACAGGGGCAGATACGCAGTATTTT.

The chain combines TRBV7-6 with TRBJ2-2, with 10 nucleotides matching TRBD1. CDR1 and CDR2 from the germline V gene are SGHVS and FNYEAQ. J gave up 10 bases and V 3 bases, and 8 bases lay outside the gene matches. This CDR3 is 15 amino acids long. In DNA, the CDR3 is TGTGCCAGCAGCTTGGGACAGGGGAGCGGCCTGGAGCTGTTTTTT. It specifies CASSLGQGSGLELFF.

The CDR3 reads CASSILASSYNEQFF. CDR3 nucleotides: TGTGCCAGCAGCATATTAGCTTCATCCTACAATGAGCAGTTCTTC. This chain connects TRBV5-5 to TRBJ2-1; D call uncertain. V dropped 4 bases and J dropped 1 base, with 12 bases sitting between them. The CDR3 is 15 residues long. CDR1 and CDR2 from the germline V gene are SGHKS and YYEKEE (reference sequence).

This clone was recorded once. The CDR3 loop reads CSVYRGLNTEAFF. CDR3 in DNA: TGCAGCGTCTACAGGGGTCTGAACACTGAAGCTTTCTTT. This sequence joins TRBV29-1 and TRBJ1-1; 7 bases agree with TRBD1. Germline values: CDR1 SQVTM, CDR2 ANQGSEA. CDR3 length: 13 amino acids. J gave up 0 bases and V 6 bases, and 4 bases lay outside the gene matches.

This clone was detected only a few times. This rearrangement joins TRBV19 to TRBJ1-1; 9 bases agree with TRBD1. The CDR3 spans 16 residues. J lost 5 bases, V lost 3 bases, and 10 bases had no gene match. Per germline, CDR1 LNHDA and CDR2 SQIVND (reference sequence). CDR3 amino acids: CASSIGYRGPRTEAFF. CDR3 DNA sequence: TGTGCCAGTAGTATCGGGTACAGGGGGCCGAGAACTGAAGCTTTCTTT.

V is TRBV5-1 and J is TRBJ2-1; the D gene is possibly TRBD1 (6 bases). The CDR3 contains 15 residues. Germline values: CDR1 SGHRS, CDR2 YFSETQ. Trimming took 0 bases from V and 9 from J, leaving 16 bases between them. CDR3 protein: CASSLARAGEAEQFF. The CDR3, as DNA: TGCGCCAGCAGCTTGGCCCGGGCAGGGGAAGCTGAGCAGTTCTTC.

The rearrangement links TRBV18 to TRBJ2-5; weak D call: TRBD1 (5 bases). Germline V gives CDR1 KGHSH, CDR2 LQKENI. Trimming pared 3 bases from V and 4 bases from J, leaving 9 bases between. The CDR3 runs to 13 residues. CDR3 region: CASSPTDRETQYF. As DNA, the CDR3 is TGTGCCAGCTCACCTACCGACAGAGAGACCCAGTACTTC.

The chain recombines TRBV29-1 with TRBJ2-7, with 12 bases matching TRBD2. The CDR3 has 14 amino acids. The germline V gene encodes CDR1 SQVTM and CDR2 ANQGSEA. With V trimmed by 7 bases and J by 2 bases, 6 bases remained unmatched. The CDR3 region has the DNA TGCAGCGCCGCTCGACTAGCGGGAGCCTACGAGCAGTACTTC. It specifies CSAARLAGAYEQYF.

The chain's CDR3 is CASSAISGSGGYTF. The CDR3 DNA follows: TGTGCCAGCAGCGCGATTAGCGGGTCGGGGGGCTACACCTTC. The chain joins TRBV14 to TRBJ1-2; D is uncertain. V was pared by 5 bases and J by 8 bases, with 18 bases between. This CDR3 region has 14 residues. CDR1 is SGHDN, CDR2 FVKESK, per germline.